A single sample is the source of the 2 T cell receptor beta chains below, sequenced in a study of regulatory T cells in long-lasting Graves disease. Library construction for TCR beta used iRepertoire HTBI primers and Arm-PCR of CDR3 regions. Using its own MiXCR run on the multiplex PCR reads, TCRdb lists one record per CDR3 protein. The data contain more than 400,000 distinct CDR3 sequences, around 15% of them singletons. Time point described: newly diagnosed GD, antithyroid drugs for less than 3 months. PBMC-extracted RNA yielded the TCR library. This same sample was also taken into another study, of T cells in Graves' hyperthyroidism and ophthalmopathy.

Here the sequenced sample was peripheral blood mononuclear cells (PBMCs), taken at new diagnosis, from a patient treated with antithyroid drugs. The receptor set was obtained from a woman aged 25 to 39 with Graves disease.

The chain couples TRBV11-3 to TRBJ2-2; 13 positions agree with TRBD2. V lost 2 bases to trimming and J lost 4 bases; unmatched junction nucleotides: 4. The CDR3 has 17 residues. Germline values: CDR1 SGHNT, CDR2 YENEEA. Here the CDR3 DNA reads TGTGCCAGCAGCTTATCCGGGACTAGCGGGATCACCGGGGAGCTGTTTTTT. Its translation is CASSLSGTSGITGELFF.

The CDR3 loop is CASSRGVGLAGSSGPFF. The DNA for the CDR3 is TGCGCCAGCAGCCGAGGGGTGGGACTAGCGGGATCTTCAGGTCCGTTCTTC. The V and J genes are TRBV4-3 and TRBJ2-1; 13 positions match TRBD2. This CDR3 is 17 amino acids long. V shed 4 bases, J shed 15 bases, and the junction held 18 bases outside the gene matches. Looked up from germline, CDR1 is LGHNA and CDR2 is YSLEER.